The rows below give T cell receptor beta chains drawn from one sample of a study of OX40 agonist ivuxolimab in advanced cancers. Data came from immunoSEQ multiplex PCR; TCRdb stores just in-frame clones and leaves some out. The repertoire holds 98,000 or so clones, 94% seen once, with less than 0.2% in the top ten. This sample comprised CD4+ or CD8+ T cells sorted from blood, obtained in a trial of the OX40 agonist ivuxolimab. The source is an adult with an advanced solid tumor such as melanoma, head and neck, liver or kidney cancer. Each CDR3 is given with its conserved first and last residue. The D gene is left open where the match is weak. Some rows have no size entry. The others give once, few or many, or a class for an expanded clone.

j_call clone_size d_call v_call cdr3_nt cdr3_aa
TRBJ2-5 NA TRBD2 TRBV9 TGTGCCAGCAGCGTAGGGGCTAGCGGGGGCCGGGAGACCCAGTACTTC CASSVGASGGRETQYF
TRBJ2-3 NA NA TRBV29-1 TGCAGCGTTCATACGGGGTCCGGAGATACGCAGTATTTT CSVHTGSGDTQYF
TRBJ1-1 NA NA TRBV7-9 TGTGCCAGCAGCTTATCCCCCAGGAGTGAAGCTTTCTTT CASSLSPRSEAFF
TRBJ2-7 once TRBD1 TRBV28 TGTGCCAGCAGTCCGGACAGGGCCCACGAGCAGTACTTC CASSPDRAHEQYF
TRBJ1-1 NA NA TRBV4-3 TGCGCCAGCAGCCAAGAGGGGAAAGGGACGACGAACACTGAAGCTTTCTTT CASSQEGKGTTNTEAFF
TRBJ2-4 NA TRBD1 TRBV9 TGTGCCAGCAGCGTGCAGGGGGCGGGAAACATTCAGTACTTC CASSVQGAGNIQYF
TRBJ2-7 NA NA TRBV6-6 TGTGCCAGCAGTTACTCGAGACCTTTATACGAGCAGTACTTC CASSYSRPLYEQYF
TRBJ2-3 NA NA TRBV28 TGTGCCAGCTATGAAGGGTACACAGATACGCAGTATTTT CASYEGYTDTQYF
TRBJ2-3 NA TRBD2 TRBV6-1 TGTGCCAGCAGTGCAAGACTAGCGGATAGCACAGATACGCAGTATTTT CASSARLADSTDTQYF
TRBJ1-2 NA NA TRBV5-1 TGCGCCAGCAGCAACGACAGGAACTATGGCTACACCTTC CASSNDRNYGYTF
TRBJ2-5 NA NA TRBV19 TGTGCCAGTAGTATAGGGGGGGCAGAGACCCAGTACTTC CASSIGGAETQYF
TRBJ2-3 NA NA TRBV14 TGTGCCAGCAGCTCTCTCGATGGAGATACGCAGTATTTT CASSSLDGDTQYF
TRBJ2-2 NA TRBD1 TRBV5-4 TGTGCCAGCAGCTTGCCTCCGGGACAGCGTACCGGGGAGCTGTTTTTT CASSLPPGQRTGELFF
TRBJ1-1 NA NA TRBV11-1 TGTGCCAGCAGCTTTGGGATCCACATGAACACTGAAGCTTTCTTT CASSFGIHMNTEAFF
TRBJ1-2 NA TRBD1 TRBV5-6 TGTGCCAGCAGCTTTGACAGGGGTAGCTATGGCTACACCTTC CASSFDRGSYGYTF
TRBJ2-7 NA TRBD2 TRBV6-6 TGTGCCAGCAGTCCTGGACTAGCGGGAAACTACGAGCAGTACTTC CASSPGLAGNYEQYF
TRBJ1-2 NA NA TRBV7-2 TGTGCCAGCAGCCTGGACCCAAACTATGGCTACACCTTC CASSLDPNYGYTF
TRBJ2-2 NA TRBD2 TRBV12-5 TGTGCTAGTGGTTCTAGCGGGAGGGCCGGGGAGCTGTTTTTT CASGSSGRAGELFF
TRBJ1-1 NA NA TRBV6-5 TGTGCCAGCAGTTACTCCCCGGGACCCTTGAACACTGAAGCTTTCTTT CASSYSPGPLNTEAFF
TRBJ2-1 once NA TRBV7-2 TGTGCCAGCAGCGCTAACGGACAGCTACTCAATGAGCAGTTCTTC CASSANGQLLNEQFF
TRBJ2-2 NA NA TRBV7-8 TGTGCCAGCAGCTTAGAGTGGTTTAGGGTATCCGCCGGGGAGCTGTTTTTT CASSLEWFRVSAGELFF
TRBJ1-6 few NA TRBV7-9 TGTGCCAGCAACACCTACATGGGAAATAATTCACCCCTCCACTTT CASNTYMGNNSPLHF
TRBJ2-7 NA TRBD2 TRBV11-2 TGTGCCAGCAGCCTAGGCTTCGGGACTAGCGGGAGTTACGAGCAGTACTTC CASSLGFGTSGSYEQYF
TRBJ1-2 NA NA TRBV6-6 TGTGCCAGCAGTTCCTCCCATGACTATGGCTACACCTTC CASSSSHDYGYTF
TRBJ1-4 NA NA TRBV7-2 TGTGCCAGCAGCTTAGTGGGGGGCATAACTAATGAAAAACTGTTTTTT CASSLVGGITNEKLFF
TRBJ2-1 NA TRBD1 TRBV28 TGTGCCAGCAGTTTTGGTGGGACAGGTGCCAATGAGCAGTTCTTC CASSFGGTGANEQFF
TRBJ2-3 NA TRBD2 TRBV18 TGTGCCAGCTCACCACCGCGGCTAGCGGGAGAGGGGCAGTATACGCAGTATTTT CASSPPRLAGEGQYTQYF
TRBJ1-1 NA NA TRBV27 TGTGCCAGCAGTTTTGTACCGGGGGTGAGGTACACTGAAGCTTTCTTT CASSFVPGVRYTEAFF